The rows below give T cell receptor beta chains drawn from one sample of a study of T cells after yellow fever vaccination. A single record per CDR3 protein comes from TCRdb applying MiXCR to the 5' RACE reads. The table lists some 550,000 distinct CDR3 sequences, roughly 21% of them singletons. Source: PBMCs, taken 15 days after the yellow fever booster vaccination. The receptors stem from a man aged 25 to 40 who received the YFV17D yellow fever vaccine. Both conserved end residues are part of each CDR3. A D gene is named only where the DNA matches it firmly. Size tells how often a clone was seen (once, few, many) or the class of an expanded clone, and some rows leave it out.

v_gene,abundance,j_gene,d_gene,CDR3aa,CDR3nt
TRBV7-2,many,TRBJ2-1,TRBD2,CASSLGSGTYNEQFF,TGTGCCAGCAGCTTGGGGAGCGGGACCTACAATGAGCAGTTCTTC
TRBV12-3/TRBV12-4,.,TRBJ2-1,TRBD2,CASSPSPGLREAYNEQLF,TGTGCCAGCAGTCCAAGTCCTGGATTGCGGGAGGCCTACAATGAGCAGTTATTC
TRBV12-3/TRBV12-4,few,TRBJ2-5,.,CASSLSLDGTYQETQYF,TGTGCCAGCAGTTTGTCACTTGACGGGACTTACCAAGAGACCCAGTACTTC
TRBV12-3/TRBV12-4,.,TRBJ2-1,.,CASSLPKGHEQFF,TGTGCCAGCAGTTTGCCCAAGGGGCATGAGCAGTTCTTC
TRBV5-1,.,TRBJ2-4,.,CASSLGHDTLQYF,TGCGCCAGCAGCTTGGGTCACGACACTCTCCAGTACTTC
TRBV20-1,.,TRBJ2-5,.,CSASLEAGETQYF,TGCAGTGCTAGTCTGGAGGCCGGGGAGACCCAGTACTTC
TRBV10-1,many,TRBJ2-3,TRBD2,CASRAGLAGEDTQYF,TGCGCCAGCCGCGCGGGACTAGCGGGAGAAGATACGCAGTATTTT
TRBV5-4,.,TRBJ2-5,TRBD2,CASSRKAGGSQETQYF,TGTGCCAGCAGCCGGAAAGCGGGAGGGTCGCAAGAGACCCAGTACTTC
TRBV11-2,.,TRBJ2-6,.,CASSSQGVPPGANVLTF,TGTGCCAGCAGCTCCCAGGGAGTTCCCCCTGGGGCCAACGTCCTGACTTTC
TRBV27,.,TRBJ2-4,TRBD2,CASTPGGVLAKNIQYF,TGTGCCAGCACCCCGGGGGGGGTATTAGCCAAAAACATTCAGTACTTC
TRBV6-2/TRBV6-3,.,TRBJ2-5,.,CASSSGTPAQPQYF,TGTGCCAGCAGTTCCGGGACCCCCGCGCAGCCCCAGTACTTC
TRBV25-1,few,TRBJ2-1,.,CASTFDRNEQFF,TGTGCCAGCACGTTCGACCGCAATGAGCAGTTCTTC
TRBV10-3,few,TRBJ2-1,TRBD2,CAITGLAGDNEQFF,TGTGCCATCACGGGATTAGCGGGAGATAATGAGCAGTTCTTC
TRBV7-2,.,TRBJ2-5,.,CASSLGAQQETQYF,TGTGCCAGCAGCTTAGGAGCTCAGCAAGAGACCCAGTACTTC
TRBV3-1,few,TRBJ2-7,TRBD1,CASSQGGGRYEQYF,TGTGCCAGCAGCCAAGGAGGGGGCAGGTACGAGCAGTACTTC
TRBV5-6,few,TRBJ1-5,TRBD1,CASSLWSGGNVNQPQHF,TGTGCCAGCAGCTTGTGGTCAGGGGGCAATGTAAATCAGCCCCAGCATTTT
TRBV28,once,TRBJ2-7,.,CAGRDSSTYEQYF,TGTGCCGGACGTGACAGCAGTACCTACGAGCAGTACTTC
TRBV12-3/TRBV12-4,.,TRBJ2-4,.,CASSFREGDIQYF,TGTGCCAGCAGTTTCCGGGAAGGAGACATTCAGTACTTC
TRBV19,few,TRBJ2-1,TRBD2,CASSTGSGRVYNEQFF,TGTGCCAGTAGTACTGGGAGCGGGAGGGTTTACAATGAGCAGTTCTTC
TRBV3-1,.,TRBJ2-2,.,CASSQVPTISGELFF,TGTGCCAGCAGCCAAGTCCCCACAATCTCCGGGGAGCTGTTTTTT
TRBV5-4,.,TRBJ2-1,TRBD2,CASRGVASGSANEQFF,TGTGCCAGCCGGGGCGTCGCTAGCGGGAGTGCAAATGAGCAGTTCTTC
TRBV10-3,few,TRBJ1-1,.,CAISGTTNTEAFF,TGTGCCATCAGTGGGACAACGAACACTGAAGCTTTCTTT